The 17 T cell receptor beta chains reported below all come from one sample, sequenced in a study of OX40 agonist ivuxolimab in advanced cancers. This table comes from immunoSEQ multiplex PCR, and its TCRdb copy is limited to in-frame clones, with some not included. The sample records about 59,000 clones, almost 95% being singletons. The specimen comprised CD4+ or CD8+ T cells sorted from blood, sampled in a trial of the OX40 agonist ivuxolimab. The receptors come from an adult with an advanced solid tumor such as melanoma, head and neck, liver or kidney cancer.

The chain recombines TRBV9 with TRBJ1-2, with a possible D match to TRBD1 (5 bases). CDR3 size: 16 residues. In germline, CDR1 is SGDLS, CDR2 YYNGEE. Between the trimmed V and J ends, which lost 2 bases and 3 bases, there was a span of 17 bases. CDR3 nucleotides: TGTGCCAGCAGCGTCCCCTCCGGGACGGCGGACTATGGCTACACCTTC. Translated: CASSVPSGTADYGYTF.

V is TRBV27 and J is TRBJ2-1; a weak D match, TRBD2 (6 bases). The CDR3 spans 19 residues. Trimming took 5 bases from V and 2 from J, leaving 25 bases between them. Germline CDR1 is MNHEY and CDR2 is SMNVEV (reference sequence). The CDR3 nucleotides are TGTGCCAGCAGTCCTGGGGGGTCTCGGCTAGCGCCGACCTACAATGAGCAGTTCTTC. Amino acid sequence: CASSPGGSRLAPTYNEQFF.

V usage is TRBV28 and J usage is TRBJ2-3; D gene ambiguous. The germline V gene has CDR1 MDHEN and CDR2 SYDVKM. The V gene lost 3 bases and the J gene lost 6 bases, with 13 bases spanning the gap. The CDR3 runs 14 residues. For the CDR3, the DNA is TGTGCCAGCAGTTTGATGGTAGCCTCTGATACGCAGTATTTT. It is translated as CASSLMVASDTQYF.

This clone was counted only a few times. The chain has TRBV27 and TRBJ2-7, with 9 bases matching TRBD1. This CDR3 region has 15 residues. Trimming took 1 base from V and 6 from J; bases not matched to a gene: 7. Germline CDR1 MNHEY, CDR2 SMNVEV (reference sequence). Here the CDR3 reads CASSLYGTGFSEQYF. CDR3 DNA sequence: TGTGCCAGCAGTTTATACGGGACAGGGTTCTCCGAGCAGTACTTC.

The chain employs TRBV7-9 and TRBJ2-1, with D possibly being TRBD2 (5 bases). CDR3 size: 10 residues. Trimming took 4 bases from V and 10 from J, leaving 5 bases between them. Germline CDR1 is SEHNR and CDR2 is FQNEAQ (reference sequence). The CDR3 DNA sequence: TGTGCCAGCAGCTCGGGGGAGCAGTTCTTC. Translation: CASSSGEQFF.

This clone was counted a few times. This rearrangement joins TRBV27 to TRBJ2-7; 9 nucleotides match TRBD1. V lost 5 bases, J lost 6 bases, and 11 bases stayed unmatched. The germline gives CDR1 MNHEY, CDR2 SMNVEV (reference sequence). This CDR3 is built from 15 residues. Written as DNA, the CDR3 is TGTGCCAGCAGTCCCTCCGGGACAGGGAGATTCGAGCAGTACTTC. As protein: CASSPSGTGRFEQYF.

The chain links TRBV5-6 to TRBJ2-3; a weak D match, TRBD2 (6 bases). This CDR3 is 18 amino acids long. Germline loops: CDR1 SGHDT, CDR2 YYEEEE. The V end lost 1 base, the J end lost 2 bases, and 20 bases lay between the germline ends. The CDR3: CASSLYGGTVLFTDTQYF. In nucleotides, the CDR3 is TGTGCCAGCAGCTTGTATGGCGGGACGGTCTTATTCACAGATACGCAGTATTTT.

The chain employs TRBV14 and TRBJ2-1, with 9 nucleotides matching TRBD1. The CDR3 loop spans 17 amino acids. V was pared by 5 bases and J by 5 bases, with 13 bases of the junction left unmatched. CDR1 SGHDN and CDR2 FVKESK come from the germline V gene. CDR3 protein: CASSGTGSRTFHNEQFF. As DNA, the CDR3 is TGTGCCAGCAGCGGGACAGGGAGCCGGACGTTTCACAATGAGCAGTTCTTC.

The genes are TRBV5-1 and TRBJ1-1, with D hard to call. The CDR3 is 16 residues long. The V gene lost 5 bases and the J gene lost 6 bases, with 23 bases spanning the gap. Per germline, CDR1 SGHRS and CDR2 YFSETQ. As DNA, the CDR3 is TGCGCCAGCAGATCCTCCTCGGTCGAGGGCCCGGCTGAAGCTTTCTTT. Residues: CASRSSSVEGPAEAFF.

This clone was seen just once. This chain links TRBV4-3 with TRBJ2-2; perhaps TRBD1 as D (6 bases). Trimming shortened V by 4 bases and J by 2 bases, and 11 bases separated the two germline ends. The germline V gene has CDR1 LGHNA and CDR2 YSLEER. CDR3 length: 15 residues. CDR3 sequence reads: CASSLRDTNTGELFF. In nucleotides, the CDR3 is TGCGCCAGCAGCCTCCGGGACACTAACACCGGGGAGCTGTTTTTT.

The J gene is TRBJ1-3, the V gene TRBV13; the D gene is possibly TRBD1 (5 bases). CDR1 PRHDT and CDR2 FYEKMQ come from the germline V gene (reference sequence). This CDR3 contains 13 residues. The V end was cut by 0 bases, the J end by 8 bases, with 8 bases between. The CDR3 protein is CASSLGEGDTIYF. CDR3 sequence (DNA): TGTGCCAGCAGCTTAGGGGAAGGGGACACCATATATTTT.

The chain is built from TRBV6-5 and TRBJ1-1; D call uncertain. CDR1 MNHEY and CDR2 SVGAGI come from the germline V gene. This CDR3 comprises 13 residues. V was pared by 6 bases and J by 3 bases, with 11 bases between. The chain's CDR3 is CASSTNPDTEAFF. In DNA form, the CDR3 reads TGTGCCAGCAGCACCAACCCGGACACTGAAGCTTTCTTT.

The rearrangement joins TRBV5-4 to TRBJ2-2; D possibly corresponds to TRBD2 (5 bases). The CDR3 has 16 amino acids. The germline gives CDR1 SGHNT, CDR2 YYREEE (reference sequence). V dropped 4 bases and J dropped 0 bases, with 13 bases sitting between them. The CDR3 DNA reads TGTGCCAGCAGCGGAAGGACGGGGACGAACACCGGGGAGCTGTTTTTT. This codes for CASSGRTGTNTGELFF.

The chain employs TRBV7-9 and TRBJ2-7; D is perhaps TRBD2 (5 bases). The CDR3 covers 12 residues. The V gene lost 11 bases and the J gene lost 5 bases, with 16 bases spanning the gap. Germline V CDR1 and CDR2: SEHNR, FQNEAQ (reference sequence). The CDR3 loop reads CAQDRGSHEQYF. The CDR3 DNA reads TGTGCCCAAGATCGCGGGTCCCACGAGCAGTACTTC.

The chain carries TRBV25-1 and TRBJ1-1, with a possible D match to TRBD1 (6 bases). The CDR3 sequence is 15 residues long. The germline CDR1 and CDR2 sequences are MGHDK and SYGVNS. Trimming took 3 bases from V and 0 from J, leaving 11 bases between them. This CDR3 reads CASSDPPGVNTEAFF. In DNA form, the CDR3 reads TGTGCCAGCAGTGATCCTCCAGGGGTGAACACTGAAGCTTTCTTT.

The chain couples TRBV27 to TRBJ2-7; 10 bases fit TRBD1. Trimming removed 6 bases from V and 4 bases from J; junction bases left unmatched: 3. Germline V lookup: CDR1 MNHEY, CDR2 SMNVEV (reference sequence). The length of the CDR3 is 13 residues. This CDR3 reads CASRTGGTYEQYF. The CDR3 region has the DNA TGTGCCAGCAGGACAGGGGGCACTTACGAGCAGTACTTC.

This clone was seen a handful of times. V and J are TRBV27 and TRBJ1-1, with D unclear. The CDR3 extends over 15 amino acids. Trimming cost V 7 bases and J 3 bases, with 18 bases left between them. Germline CDR1 and CDR2: MNHEY and SMNVEV (reference sequence). CDR3 residues: CASTPPHRGDTEAFF. DNA of the CDR3: TGTGCCAGCACCCCGCCCCATCGGGGAGACACTGAAGCTTTCTTT.